One T cell receptor beta chain is described in this entry. Its antigen has not been determined. No base quality information exists; no much larger clone differs at one position. The receptor library was made with 5' RACE. Sequencing instrument: Illumina HiSeq 2000. A universal primer binding site was added through template switching, and the final cDNA carried a unique molecular identifier so that TCR cDNA molecules could be counted accurately. Specific primers in the conserved constant-segment region were used to synthesize first-strand cDNA for the TCR alpha and beta chains. To control for contamination, each cDNA library was double barcoded with a SMART-Mk sample barcode plus Illumina barcodes. TruSeq adapter sequences along with Illumina sample barcodes were introduced in two successive PCR steps. The TCR alpha and beta cDNA libraries were sequenced on the Illumina HiSeq platform using custom primers. For the original study's pipeline: Unique molecular identifiers were extracted from raw reads with MiGEC, and CDR3 positions were determined with MiXCR. For each individual, recombination models were inferred using an EM algorithm with the repgenHMM and IGoR tools. Shared clonotypes were analyzed with the tcR package in R, and sharing was normalized by the product of cloneset sizes. To study raw recombination without the effects of thymic and clonal selection, out-of-frame nonproductive sequences were analyzed. TCRdb handled the public reads itself, with Q25 trimming in fastp and clone calling in MiXCR, and kept productive beta chains. Every entry covers one CDR3 protein and lists the most common genes and DNA from its rows. These V and J calls rely on TCRdb rather than the paper's analysis. The sample table shows hundreds of thousands of distinct CDR3 sequences, and around 8% are seen once. Roughly 2% of the sample belongs to the ten largest clones.

A distance of 16 bases separates the germline ends of V and J, which lose 2 bases and 5 bases respectively. The CDR3 goes from the cysteine to the phenylalanine over 15 residues. Only the CDR3 portion is preserved as DNA: 45 bases, with reading frame beginning at the first base. Taken from the germline V gene, the CDR1 and CDR2 loops are MNHEY and SVGAGI. Every donor in the study was a healthy Caucasian. Three pairs of female monozygotic twins, all aged roughly 18 to 30 years, made up the twin cohort. Miltenyi CD45RO+ enrichment and human naive T-cell isolation kits were used to isolate memory (CD45RO+) and naive T cells from PBMC. This entry is derived from a study of identical twins (dated by TCRdb to 2015 to 2016). General notes on the study: The study deep-sequenced TCR alpha and beta repertoires from monozygotic twins, unrelated adults of various ages and cord blood to test whether fetal clonotypes persist. To rule out contamination, the twin experiments were replicated at different times with different library preparation protocols. The paper's findings and limits, for the study overall: Excess twin sharing in beta out-of-frame sequences was weaker because fewer shared sequences lowered the signal-to-noise ratio. Compared with coincidental sharing between unrelated individuals, out-of-frame TCR alpha sequences shared between twins had an excess of sequences with low generation probability. Invariant T cells such as MAIT and iNKT could partly confound zero-insertion analyses, though diverse VJ usage argued against this for most clonotypes. Fewer insertions were carried by abundant cord blood beta clonotypes; a weaker similar trend was observed in young adult naive repertoires, while no such trend was observed in memory repertoires. Because the same donors could not be followed over many years, conclusions were based on cross-sectional statistical analysis. In monozygotic twins, out-of-frame TCR alpha sharing was systematically underestimated by recombination models, although the models agreed with sharing between unrelated individuals.

The sample was also reused in another study, on yellow fever vaccine responses in identical twins. Taken from the second paper: The T cell response to vaccination in identical twins was reported by the authors to appear partly convergent and partly personalized. In identical twins, the study followed T cell clones that responded to the vaccine with precision.

The source of this sequence is a woman aged 18-29 years in good health. The sequenced sample was memory (CD45RO+) T cells sorted from blood. Interpreted using the paper, the cell subset or site label stands for: CD45RO+ enriched T cells. This receptor chain uses TRBV6-5 and TRBJ2-7, with TRBD2 perhaps the D gene, on 5 matching bases. The CDR3 sequence is CASSYDGGSGDEQYF. The sequenced DNA is TGTGCCAGCAGTTACGACGGAGGATCCGGGGACGAGCAGTACTTC.